The 4 T cell receptor beta chains listed next were all sequenced from one sample in a study of blood T cell repertoires in COVID-19. Measured with immunoSEQ multiplex PCR; TCRdb has only the in-frame clones, and not every one. The sample lists fewer than 300,000 clones, around 87% occurring once. The specimen was peripheral blood. These receptors came from a woman between 35 and 50 years old who had recovered from COVID-19.

This clone was observed a single time. V is TRBV15 and J is TRBJ2-7, with 11 bases matching TRBD1. This CDR3 is 15 amino acids long. V lost 1 base and J lost 5; bases outside the gene matches: 4. In germline, CDR1 is LNHNV, CDR2 YYDKDF (reference sequence). The CDR3 spells CATSRGGQGAHEQYF. The CDR3 DNA follows: TGTGCCACCAGCAGAGGAGGACAGGGGGCCCACGAGCAGTACTTC.

The gene calls are TRBV20-1 and TRBJ1-5; TRBD1 matches at 9 bases. The CDR3 contains 17 residues. V lost 3 bases, J lost 0 bases, and 9 bases stayed unmatched. The germline CDR1 and CDR2 sequences are DFQATT and SNEGSKA (reference sequence). The chain's CDR3 is CSASRDRGFYSNQPQHF. The CDR3 DNA sequence: TGCAGTGCTAGTAGAGACAGGGGGTTCTATAGCAATCAGCCCCAGCATTTT.

A single count supports this clone. The rearrangement uses TRBV19 and TRBJ1-4; 8 nucleotides agree with TRBD1. The CDR3 has 16 amino acids. Looked up from germline, CDR1 is LNHDA and CDR2 is SQIVND (reference sequence). Trimming cost V 4 bases and J 5 bases; bases outside gene matches: 9. The CDR3 here is CASSKPRTGTNEKLFF. The CDR3 coding sequence is TGTGCCAGTAGTAAGCCAAGGACAGGGACGAATGAAAAACTGTTTTTT.

V and J are TRBV6-1 and TRBJ1-5, with TRBD1 as a possible D gene (5 bases). Trimming removed 2 bases at V and 4 bases at J, with 12 bases between. The CDR3 has 15 residues. Germline V gene data show CDR1 as MNHNS and CDR2 as SASEGT. The CDR3 bases are TGTGCCAGCAGTGAAAGGACAATCATTAATCAGCCCCAGCATTTT. Its protein product is CASSERTIINQPQHF.